The clone carrying this T cell receptor (beta chain) showed up just a few times. This record comes from a study of early T cells in non-severe SARS-CoV-2 infection. MiXCR, applied by TCRdb to the 5' RACE reads, yields one record per CDR3 protein. This table has approximately 75,000 distinct CDR3 sequences, more than 14% appearing once. V shed 6 bases and J 2 bases; nucleotides not matched to a gene: 10. The CDR3 totals 19 residues. Sequencing used whole blood, obtained at baseline. The V and J genes are TRBV12-3 or TRBV12-4 and TRBJ2-6; 13 bases align to TRBD2. The receptor was derived from an adult who was a healthcare worker with PCR-confirmed SARS-CoV-2 infection or an uninfected control (not recorded which). The CDR3 loop is CASRTRTSGSWTGANVLTF. The CDR3 bases are TGTGCCAGCAGAACCCGGACTAGCGGGAGCTGGACTGGGGCCAACGTCCTGACTTTC.